This is a list of T cell receptor beta chains from one sample in a study of technical replicates of blood from a handful of donors. Repertoires were generated with immunoSEQ multiplex PCR, while TCRdb's copy carries only in-frame clones and drops some. The sample yields under 90,000 clones, around 97% seen once. Sequencing used T cells isolated from PBMCs. The source is a human donor in good health. The CDR3 runs from the conserved cysteine through the conserved F or W.

V gene | CDR3 protein
TRBV4-1 | CASSQENRPAHEQYF
TRBV4-1 | CASSQGGAGRGLSNEQFF
TRBV7-8 | CASSRRAGGELFF
TRBV5-1 | CASSLVGGTGTDTQYF
TRBV5-1 | CASSTGQDGHEQFF
TRBV15 | CATSSKGDTTFF
TRBV6-1 | CASSGSPGQIPEQFF
TRBV18 | CASSSKPGTGRPYNEQFF
TRBV7-9 | CASLLAVGGNEQFF
TRBV27 | CASSLSTGSPYEQYF
TRBV7-2 | CASSLVQNYGYTF
TRBV7-9 | CASSFSGAPGGDNEQFF
TRBV2 | CASTRTAGEKTGELFF
TRBV30 | CACNRGTEAFF
TRBV27 | CASSLSGGAGYTF
TRBV5-4 | CASSLGIAGAGTGELFF
TRBV9 | CASSAPSGNTIYF
TRBV7-8 | CASSFYNEQFF
TRBV5-1 | CASSLDSRLAGDTQYF
TRBV29-1 | CSVRGPGETQYF
TRBV4-2 | CASSQDLGAGGETQYF
TRBV19 | CASSIMRIRNTEAFF
TRBV5-1 | CASRGGRGPYEQYF
TRBV25-1 | CASSAGGVTPSGANVLTF
TRBV6-5 | CASSYAVGGDEKLFF